This T cell receptor beta chain came from a study of T cell repertoires in cytomegalovirus infection (dated by TCRdb to the late 2010s). Study-wide context: The HLA type of each donor mattered for the analysis, because public TCR beta signatures pointed to carriage of CMV infection along with the matching HLA type. Findings and caveats that apply to the study as a whole: Carriers of CMV infection plus the relevant HLA type were discriminated by the cumulative frequency of public TCR beta family members in the study cohort and in an independent roughly 350-donor cohort. The ex vivo response was dominated by HLA-C-restricted CMV-specific TCR beta clonotypes, and the single most frequent clonotype in two of eight donors was supplied by these HLA-C-restricted clonotypes.

The junction carries 12 bases between V and J, which are trimmed by 6 bases and 0 bases respectively. The CDR3, cysteine through phenylalanine, is 16 amino acids long. The kept DNA is CDR3 alone, 48 bases in frame from the first base. CDR1 and CDR2 are read off the germline V gene (reference sequence) as LNHDA and SQIVND. Points on this clonotype: No antigen is known for it. The input lacks base qualities; no much larger clone sits a single base away.

This sample was sequenced with an Illumina HiSeq 1500. TCRdb passed the public sequencing reads through fastp at Q25 and MiXCR, retaining productive beta sequences. CDR3 protein duplicates are merged, each entry listing the most common genes and DNA. The sample table holds about 530,000 distinct CDR3 sequences, of which about 25% were seen once. The leading ten clones occupy about 13% of the sample. The rearranged chain carries TRBV19 and TRBJ1-6, with no reliable assignment of the D segment. The sample comprised PBMCs. The receptor's source is a human donor in good health (CMV status not recorded). Some clones in this sample may be carry-over from other donors' samples. CDR3 sequence: CASRSLWGSYNSPLHF. The nucleotide sequence is TGTGCCAGTAGATCGCTCTGGGGCTCCTATAATTCACCCCTCCACTTT.